This TCR beta chain stems from a study of post-analysis software for immune sequencing data. Looking at the study overall: Progressive-relapsing, secondary progressive and relapsing-remitting multiple sclerosis were among the disease courses included. Whole-study findings and limits: Patients used about five TRBV segments, including TRBV5-6, TRBV5-1 and TRBV20-1, more often than controls. People with multiple sclerosis had a significantly lower normalized Chao1 diversity than controls did.

In the case of this clonotype: Antigen: not known.

Germline V gives CDR1 SGHRS, CDR2 YFSETQ. After removal of 9 bases from V and 4 bases from J, the junction contained 12 bases not matched to a gene. The length of the CDR3 is 14 residues. TCR beta cDNA libraries included unique molecular identifiers. One entry per CDR3 protein results from TCRdb running MiXCR on the PCR reads. Found here are almost 700,000 distinct CDR3 sequences, 55% to 60% of them singletons; the top ten hold 10% to 12%. This sequence was found in a girl aged 2 to 9 with multiple sclerosis. The chain recombines TRBV5-1 with TRBJ2-5; 7 bases map to TRBD1. Source material: blood. The CDR3 sequence: CATTLRQGGETQYF. The CDR3 DNA reads TGCGCCACCACCCTCAGACAGGGCGGAGAGACCCAGTACTTC.